This T cell receptor beta chain derives from a study of CD8+ T cells in alopecia areata. Time point denoted: mouse skin 6 weeks after grafting, around onset of hair loss. Recipient mice gave skin biopsies at grafting and 3 and 6 weeks later. Study outcomes and limitations: Scalp sample sequencing also detects resident alphabeta T cells of normal skin. The study found TCR sharing across patients less clear than in mice, possibly for HLA reasons.

Once RNA had been extracted, it was reverse transcribed into cDNA to act as the sequencing template. Sequenced by immunoSEQ multiplex PCR; TCRdb stores in-frame clones only, minus some. The table lists about 1,800 clones, with no singletons. In its sample, this clone was seen a few times. Its target is unknown. These gene names are mouse names. The read gets to within 4 residues of the CDR3 end, and the germline J gene fills in the rest. The CDR3 is made up of 12 amino acids. Germline values: CDR1 LGHNA, CDR2 YNLKQL (reference sequence). Between the trimmed V and J ends, which lost 6 bases and 2 bases, there was a span of 8 bases.

The sample here was skin, taken at week 6. The receptor was isolated from a C3H/HeJ mouse with alopecia areata. This mouse strain has H2-k as its MHC haplotype. The V call is TRBV5, the J call TRBJ2-7, with a possible D match to TRBD1 (6 bases). The CDR3: CASRKGAYEQYF. Partial CDR3 DNA: TGTGCCAGCAGGAAGGGGGCCTAT.